This entry lists 14 T cell receptor beta chains sequenced from one sample in a study of cytomegalovirus exposure and HLA in healthy donors. PCR involved 60 Vbeta and 13 Jbeta primers. Clones were read by immunoSEQ multiplex PCR, and TCRdb kept only the in-frame ones, dropping some. The sample holds about 170,000 clones, roughly 80% seen once. Sequencing input: PBMCs. The receptors stem from a woman aged 18-29 years in good health and CMV-seronegative.

The V call is TRBV2, the J call TRBJ2-7, with 8 bases aligning to TRBD1. Germline lookup yields CDR1 SNHLY and CDR2 FYNNEI. V was pared by 11 bases and J by 3 bases, with 3 bases of the junction left unmatched. The CDR3 extends over 11 amino acids. The DNA for the CDR3 is TGTGCCGTACAGGGGGACTACGAGCAGTACTTC. Its protein is CAVQGDYEQYF.

The rearrangement joins TRBV28 to TRBJ2-7, with TRBD2 matching 13 bases. V trimming: 2 bases; J trimming: 5 bases; junction bases outside the gene matches: 6. This CDR3 region has 16 residues. Germline CDR1 and CDR2: MDHEN and SYDVKM. CDR3 sequence reads: CASSLILAGGFDEQYF. The CDR3 DNA sequence: TGTGCCAGCAGTTTAATACTAGCGGGAGGGTTTGACGAGCAGTACTTC.

The chain recombines TRBV5-1 with TRBJ2-5; maybe TRBD2 (5 bases). The CDR3 runs 12 residues. V was trimmed by 2 bases and J by 5 bases, leaving 7 bases between them. The V gene's germline CDR1 is SGHRS and CDR2 YFSETQ. CDR3 in DNA: TGCGCCAGCAGCTTCACGGGGGAGACCCAGTACTTC. It translates to CASSFTGETQYF.

The rearrangement links TRBV9 to TRBJ2-1; 12 bases align to TRBD2. Per the germline V gene, CDR1 is SGDLS and CDR2 is YYNGEE. Trimming cost V 2 bases and J 9 bases; bases outside gene matches: 3. This CDR3 comprises 14 residues. The CDR3 region is CASSVLAGGFEQFF. CDR3 sequence (DNA): TGTGCCAGCAGCGTCCTAGCGGGAGGGTTTGAGCAGTTCTTC.

J is TRBJ2-2 and V is TRBV5-1; maybe TRBD1 (5 bases). Germline CDR1 SGHRS, CDR2 YFSETQ. The CDR3 is 17 amino acids. V dropped 0 bases and J dropped 0 bases, with 12 bases sitting between them. The CDR3 protein is CASSLARDSSNTGELFF. CDR3 in DNA: TGCGCCAGCAGCTTGGCTCGCGACAGCTCGAACACCGGGGAGCTGTTTTTT.

The J gene is TRBJ1-2, the V gene TRBV6-5; 8 nucleotides match TRBD1. The germline V gene has CDR1 MNHEY and CDR2 SVGAGI. The junction had 12 bases not matched to a gene; V was cut back by 4 bases and J by 5 bases. The CDR3 has 16 amino acids. The CDR3 reads CASSSQPGTGVYGYTF. CDR3 nucleotides: TGTGCCAGCAGTTCACAACCGGGGACAGGAGTATATGGCTACACCTTC.

The rearrangement links TRBV5-5 to TRBJ1-6; TRBD1 aligns across 8 bases. The CDR3 has 18 amino acids. With V trimmed by 4 bases and J by 7 bases, 16 bases remained unmatched. The germline CDR1 and CDR2 sequences are SGHKS and YYEKEE (reference sequence). CDR3 sequence (DNA): TGTGCCAGCAGCGCGATCCCTACCGGGACAGGCGGCAATTCACCCCTCCACTTT. This gives the protein CASSAIPTGTGGNSPLHF.

The CDR3 DNA reads TGTGCCAGCAGCTTAGGTTCCGGCACAGATACGCAGTATTTT. Its translation is CASSLGSGTDTQYF. The chain recombines TRBV7-9 with TRBJ2-3; D ambiguous. CDR3 length equals 14 residues. The germline V gene has CDR1 SEHNR and CDR2 FQNEAQ (reference sequence). V was clipped by 1 base and J by 1 base, with 6 bases between them.

CDR3 region: CASSLQPGQETQYF. For the CDR3, the DNA is TGTGCCAGCAGTTTACAACCGGGCCAAGAGACCCAGTACTTC. This chain links TRBV27 with TRBJ2-5, with D hard to call. Looked up from germline, CDR1 is MNHEY and CDR2 is SMNVEV (reference sequence). V lost 2 bases and J 1 base, leaving 8 bases between the germline ends. The CDR3 totals 14 residues.

This chain uses TRBV7-2 with TRBJ2-3; 7 bases are shared with TRBD2. This CDR3 contains 18 residues. The V gene's germline CDR1 is SGHTA and CDR2 FQGNSA. Unmatched junction bases numbered 16, after V lost 6 bases and J lost 1 base. CDR3 sequence reads: CASRVKSGKAFGTDTQYF. Written as DNA, the CDR3 is TGTGCCAGCAGGGTCAAAAGCGGGAAGGCTTTCGGCACAGATACGCAGTATTTT.

The chain employs TRBV11-3 and TRBJ2-5; unclear D gene. The J call may be mistaken, given a closer DNA end match to TRBJ2-7. This CDR3 has 12 residues. Germline-derived CDR1 and CDR2 are SGHNT and YENEEA. CDR3 in amino acids: CASSSEIYEQYF. The DNA of the CDR3 is TGTGCCAGCAGCTCAGAGATCTACGAGCAGTACTTC.

The chain combines TRBV10-3 with TRBJ1-1; possibly TRBD1 for D (5 bases). V lost 5 bases, J lost 6 bases, and 13 bases lay in between. Germline-derived CDR1 and CDR2 are ENHRY and SYGVKD. The CDR3 runs to 13 residues. In DNA form, the CDR3 reads TGTGCCATCAGTAACGCAGGGTCCGCTGAAGCTTTCTTT. Amino acid sequence: CAISNAGSAEAFF.

The chain's CDR3 is CASSGGFRTDTQYF. The CDR3 DNA reads as TGTGCCAGCAGCGGAGGGTTTCGCACAGATACGCAGTATTTT. The chain links TRBV27 to TRBJ2-3; possibly TRBD2 for D (6 bases). Germline V CDR1 and CDR2: MNHEY, SMNVEV (reference sequence). This CDR3 is built from 14 residues. Trimming took 6 bases from V and 1 from J, leaving 11 bases between them.

V and J are TRBV30 and TRBJ2-7, with TRBD1 matching 10 bases. Germline trimming cut 5 bases from V and 3 bases from J; bases unmatched to any gene: 4. This CDR3 comprises 13 residues. The germline V gene encodes CDR1 GTSNPN and CDR2 SVGIG (reference sequence). CDR3 nucleotide sequence: TGTGCCTGGGCGACAGGGGGCGGCTACGAGCAGTACTTC. This gives the protein CAWATGGGYEQYF.